Detailed here is one T cell receptor (beta chain). A much bigger clone sits one base away, suggesting this may be a read error. Amplification by 5'RACE using constant-segment primers produced TCR alpha and TCR beta cDNA libraries that carried sample barcodes and UMIs. TCRdb itself ran the 5' RACE reads through MiXCR, one entry per CDR3 protein. The sample consists of 550,000 to 650,000 distinct CDR3 sequences, about 18% of them appearing once. The CDR3 loop spans 14 amino acids. Losses at the gene ends were 2 bases for V and 2 bases for J; bases not matched to a gene: 1. The germline V gene has CDR1 MNHEY and CDR2 SVGEGT. The entry originates in a study of T-cell memory formation after mild COVID-19.

The chain carries TRBV6-2 or TRBV6-3 and TRBJ2-7; 9 bases map to TRBD1. This sequence was found in an adult woman who had mild COVID-19 (a few samples of this study predate the infection). Cell type and time point are not known. The sample was PBMCs or a T cell subset sorted from them (not recorded which). CDR3 DNA sequence: TGTGCCAGCAGTTACGGACAGGGGCCCTACGAGCAGTACTTC. This translates into CASSYGQGPYEQYF.